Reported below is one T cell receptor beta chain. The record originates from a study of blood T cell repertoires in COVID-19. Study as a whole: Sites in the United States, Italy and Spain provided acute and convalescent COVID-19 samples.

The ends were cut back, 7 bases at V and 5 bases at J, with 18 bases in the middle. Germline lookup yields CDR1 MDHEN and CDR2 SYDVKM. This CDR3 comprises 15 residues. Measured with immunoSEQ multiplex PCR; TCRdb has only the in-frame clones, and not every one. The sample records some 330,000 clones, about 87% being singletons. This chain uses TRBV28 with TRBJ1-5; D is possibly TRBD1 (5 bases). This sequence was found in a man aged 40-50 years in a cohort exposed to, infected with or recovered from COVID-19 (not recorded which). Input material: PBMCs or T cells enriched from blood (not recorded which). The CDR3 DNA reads TGTGCCAGCAATTTCTCCTACAGGCGTCATCAGCCCCAGCATTTT. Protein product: CASNFSYRRHQPQHF.